One and the same sample provided the 27 T cell receptor beta chains below, sequenced in a study of blood T cell repertoires in COVID-19 (dated by TCRdb to about 2020). The method behind the library was the immunoSEQ multiplex PCR assay. Sourced from immuneACCESS, this table was stored by TCRdb with only in-frame sequences that have V and J called. A share of the clones is absent; for the studies checked, an unresolved V gene accounts for under half, and the remainder has no known explanation. Counted in this sample were under 200,000 clones; around four fifths of them appeared once. Around 13% of the sample lies in the top ten. The material sequenced was peripheral blood. The receptors stem from a man aged 70 or older who had recovered from COVID-19.

The V call is TRBV30, the J call TRBJ2-3; D is undetermined. Deletions cut 0 bases from V and 7 bases from J, with 8 bases between. This CDR3 is built from 12 residues. Germline loops: CDR1 GTSNPN, CDR2 SVGIG (reference sequence). For the CDR3, the DNA is TGTGCCTGGAGTGTATCAGGATATACGCAGTATTTT. It encodes CAWSVSGYTQYF. The variable domain in full, completed from reference TRBV30 and TRBJ2-3, reads SQTIHQWPATLVQPVGSPLSLECTVEGTSNPNLYWYRQAAGRGLQLLFYSVGIGQISSEVPQNLSASRPQDRQFILSSKKLLLSDSGFYLCAWSVSGYTQYFGPGTRLTVL.

V gene TRBV5-1 combines with J gene TRBJ1-1; D is perhaps TRBD1 (6 bases). The CDR3 runs to 14 residues. Trimming removed 0 bases from V and 3 bases from J, with 9 bases in between. CDR1 is SGHRS, CDR2 YFSETQ, per germline. The chain's CDR3 is CASSLVGADTEAFF. CDR3 sequence (DNA): TGCGCCAGCAGCTTGGTGGGGGCTGACACTGAAGCTTTCTTT.

V gene TRBV5-1 combines with J gene TRBJ1-4; 8 positions agree with TRBD1. Trimming removed 4 bases from V and 2 bases from J; junction bases left unmatched: 4. Germline values: CDR1 SGHRS, CDR2 YFSETQ. CDR3 length: 15 amino acids. In nucleotides, the CDR3 is TGCGCCAGCAGCCGAAACAGGGGGACTAATGAAAAACTGTTTTTT. Protein product: CASSRNRGTNEKLFF.

V and J are TRBV6-5 and TRBJ1-1; 7 nucleotides line up with TRBD1. The germline V gene has CDR1 MNHEY and CDR2 SVGAGI. After removal of 6 bases from V and 6 bases from J, the junction contained 7 bases not matched to a gene. CDR3 length equals 13 residues. CDR3 DNA: TGTGCCAGCAGGGCCCCAGGGACAGCTGAAGCTTTCTTT. Its translation is CASRAPGTAEAFF.

The chain uses TRBV6-6 and TRBJ2-1; 9 bases are shared with TRBD2. The CDR3 length is 17 residues. Germline V gene data show CDR1 as MNHNY and CDR2 as SVGAGI (reference sequence). V shed 5 bases, J shed 8 bases, and the junction held 16 bases outside the gene matches. The CDR3 bases are TGTGCCAGCAGTCCGTCCTCGTTGCTAGCGGGAACCCATGAGCAGTTCTTC. It encodes CASSPSSLLAGTHEQFF.

This clone was seen just once. V usage is TRBV7-9 and J usage is TRBJ2-3; no clear D gene. Germline V gives CDR1 SEHNR, CDR2 FQNEAQ (reference sequence). This CDR3 comprises 13 residues. Trimming left V 4 bases short and J 2 bases short, with 7 bases between. The CDR3, as DNA: TGTGCCAGCAGCTCCCCCAACACAGATACGCAGTATTTT. Its protein product is CASSSPNTDTQYF.

The chain joins TRBV2 to TRBJ1-6, with TRBD1 identical over 7 bases. The CDR3 runs 15 residues. Germline trimming cut 3 bases from V and 9 bases from J; bases unmatched to any gene: 8. Germline V gene sequence: CDR1 SNHLY, CDR2 FYNNEI. The CDR3 DNA reads as TGTGCCAGCAGTGATTCGAGGGGGCTTGGTTCACCCCTCCACTTT. Amino acid sequence: CASSDSRGLGSPLHF.

This clone was detected only a few times. This chain joins TRBV6-6 and TRBJ2-2, with D uncertain. This CDR3 spans 15 amino acids. Germline V lookup: CDR1 MNHNY, CDR2 SVGAGI (reference sequence). V shed 5 bases and J shed 4 bases, with 14 bases lying between them. In DNA, the CDR3 is TGTGCCAGCAGTCACTTCGCTGAGGTCACCGGGGAGCTGTTTTTT. Residues: CASSHFAEVTGELFF.

The genes are TRBV9 and TRBJ1-1, with D uncertain. V was trimmed by 4 bases and J by 1 base, leaving 11 bases between them. The CDR3 loop spans 14 amino acids. The germline V gene has CDR1 SGDLS and CDR2 YYNGEE. CDR3 region: CASSPIPENTEAFF. CDR3 nucleotide sequence: TGTGCCAGCAGCCCGATTCCAGAGAACACTGAAGCTTTCTTT.

The genes are TRBV6-6 and TRBJ2-2; 12 nucleotides agree with TRBD1. This CDR3 spans 18 amino acids. Germline loops: CDR1 MNHNY, CDR2 SVGAGI (reference sequence). Germline trimming cut 5 bases from V and 7 bases from J; bases unmatched to any gene: 14. This CDR3 is CASSHIPGDRGLVGELFF. The CDR3, as DNA: TGTGCCAGCAGTCATATACCGGGGGACAGGGGGCTGGTCGGGGAGCTGTTTTTT.

The chain employs TRBV3-1 (or the pseudogene TRBV3-2) and TRBJ2-5; the D is unclear. Looked up from germline, CDR1 is LGHDT and CDR2 is YNNKEL (reference sequence). V dropped 0 bases and J dropped 1 base, with 9 bases sitting between them. This CDR3 region has 15 residues. CDR3 in DNA: TGTGCCAGCAGCCAAGATGAGGCAGTCCAAGAGACCCAGTACTTC. Its translation is CASSQDEAVQETQYF.

V usage is TRBV27 and J usage is TRBJ2-1; 12 nucleotides match TRBD2. V lost 5 bases to trimming and J lost 4 bases; unmatched junction nucleotides: 6. Germline values: CDR1 MNHEY, CDR2 SMNVEV (reference sequence). The CDR3 has 16 amino acids. The CDR3 coding sequence is TGTGCCAGCAGTCCAGAACTAGCGGGAGGATACAATGAGCAGTTCTTC. Its protein product is CASSPELAGGYNEQFF.

Note on this clone: The junction shows a germline mismatch at one end, possibly a read error. The chain employs TRBV7-8 and TRBJ2-5, with D perhaps matching TRBD1 (5 bases). The CDR3 sequence is 14 residues long. Looked up from germline, CDR1 is SGHVS and CDR2 is FQNEAQ. The CDR3, as DNA: TGTGCCAGCACCTTAGGTCAGGGTTTGTCGTCCCAGTACTTC. This translates into CASTLGQGLSSQYF.

This chain links TRBV16 with TRBJ2-7, with a possible D match to TRBD2 (5 bases). V gave up 2 bases and J gave up 2 bases, with 13 bases separating them. The V gene's germline CDR1 is KGHSY and CDR2 FQNENV. The CDR3 is 15 amino acids. The CDR3 region is CASSQRGDGAYEQYF. The CDR3 DNA reads as TGTGCCAGCAGCCAAAGAGGTGACGGGGCCTACGAGCAGTACTTC.

The chain uses TRBV5-1 and TRBJ2-1; 7 bases align to TRBD2. The J segment lost 4 bases and the V segment lost 4 bases, leaving 14 bases of the junction unmatched. Germline lookup yields CDR1 SGHRS and CDR2 YFSETQ. CDR3 length: 17 amino acids. DNA for the CDR3: TGCGCCAGCAGCAGCCACCCCGGGGGAGCGGGATACAATGAGCAGTTCTTC. This gives the protein CASSSHPGGAGYNEQFF.

The V call is TRBV11-2, the J call TRBJ2-3; D is possibly TRBD2 (7 bases). Trimming shortened V by 3 bases and J by 8 bases, and 21 bases separated the two germline ends. The germline CDR1 and CDR2 sequences are SGHAT and FQNNGV. This CDR3 is 16 amino acids long. The CDR3 is CASSLAGAAGEGTQYF. CDR3 DNA: TGTGCCAGCAGCTTGGCGGGGGCCGCGGGAGAAGGTACGCAGTATTTT.

The rearrangement links TRBV20-1 to TRBJ1-1, with no clear D. Trimming pared 3 bases from V and 11 bases from J, leaving 16 bases between. This CDR3 comprises 12 residues. Per the germline V gene, CDR1 is DFQATT and CDR2 is SNEGSKA (reference sequence). As DNA, the CDR3 is TGCAGTGCTAGTTTTCCTGGCTTATATGCTTTCTTT. It specifies CSASFPGLYAFF.

The sample holds a few counts of this clone. The chain is built from TRBV9 and TRBJ1-5; D not certain. The CDR3 loop spans 15 amino acids. Germline V gene lookup returns CDR1 SGDLS and CDR2 YYNGEE. The V end lost 0 bases, the J end lost 6 bases, and 13 bases lay between the germline ends. The DNA of the CDR3 is TGTGCCAGCAGCGTAGGTACGGGATCTCTTCAGCCCCAGCATTTT. Its protein is CASSVGTGSLQPQHF.

This rearrangement joins TRBV28 to TRBJ2-2; D call uncertain. The CDR3 loop spans 14 amino acids. The V gene's germline CDR1 is MDHEN and CDR2 SYDVKM. V gave up 3 bases and J gave up 1 base, with 6 bases separating them. The chain's CDR3 is CASSFVLNTGELFF. The CDR3 region has the DNA TGTGCCAGCAGTTTTGTACTGAACACCGGGGAGCTGTTTTTT.

The chain recombines TRBV9 with TRBJ1-2; D possibly corresponds to TRBD1 (6 bases). Looked up from germline, CDR1 is SGDLS and CDR2 is YYNGEE. There are 15 residues in the CDR3. V was pared by 4 bases and J by 4 bases, with 17 bases between. CDR3 residues: CASSPNGGGGYGYTF. CDR3 sequence (DNA): TGTGCCAGCAGCCCAAATGGGGGCGGGGGCTATGGCTACACCTTC.

This clone was found once. The gene calls are TRBV5-6 and TRBJ2-1, with a tentative D call TRBD2 (5 bases). Germline loops: CDR1 SGHDT, CDR2 YYEEEE. The CDR3 runs 16 residues. V dropped 1 base and J dropped 3 bases, with 14 bases sitting between them. CDR3 loop: CASSLSDGVNYNEQFF. CDR3 bases: TGTGCCAGCAGCTTGTCGGACGGGGTCAACTACAATGAGCAGTTCTTC.

The chain carries TRBV5-1 and TRBJ1-2, with TRBD1 matching 10 bases. After removal of 4 bases from V and 7 bases from J, the junction contained 4 bases not matched to a gene. Germline lookup yields CDR1 SGHRS and CDR2 YFSETQ. The CDR3 totals 13 residues. The CDR3 sequence is CASSPGQGFGYTF. CDR3 in DNA: TGCGCCAGCAGCCCGGGACAGGGGTTTGGCTACACCTTC.

The chain couples TRBV2 to TRBJ2-1; 10 positions match TRBD2. The V segment lost 3 bases and the J segment 7 bases; nucleotides outside the gene matches: 3. The CDR3 extends over 14 amino acids. CDR1 and CDR2 from the germline V gene are SNHLY and FYNNEI. The CDR3 bases are TGTGCCAGCAGTGAGATACTAGCGGGGAATGAGCAGTTCTTC. Translating gives CASSEILAGNEQFF.

The CDR3 nucleotides are TGTGCCAGCGAATCCAGCGGGTTCTCCTACGAGCAGTACTTC. Translating it yields CASESSGFSYEQYF. This chain connects TRBV28 to TRBJ2-7, with TRBD2 as a possible D gene (6 bases). V gave up 8 bases and J gave up 0 bases, with 14 bases separating them. The V gene's germline CDR1 is MDHEN and CDR2 SYDVKM. This CDR3 is 14 amino acids long.

This clone has a count of ten or more. The chain recombines TRBV7-8 with TRBJ1-3, with D possibly TRBD1 on 6 matching bases. The CDR3 contains 14 residues. CDR1 and CDR2 (germline): SGHVS, FQNEAQ. V shed 1 base and J shed 2 bases, with 6 bases lying between them. CDR3 DNA: TGTGCCAGCAGCTTAGGGACAGCTGGAAACACCATATATTTT. This codes for CASSLGTAGNTIYF.

The V and J genes are TRBV12-3 or TRBV12-4 and TRBJ1-2; D is undetermined. Trimming removed 6 bases from V and 6 bases from J, with 11 bases in between. The CDR3 has 12 residues. This CDR3 reads CASSSQVDGYTF. In nucleotides, the CDR3 is TGTGCCAGCAGCTCCCAGGTGGATGGCTACACCTTC.

The chain joins TRBV9 to TRBJ2-5; 12 bases align to TRBD1. Germline V gene sequence: CDR1 SGDLS, CDR2 YYNGEE. This CDR3 comprises 15 residues. V lost 3 bases and J lost 5; bases outside the gene matches: 5. The CDR3 sequence is CASSAGQGARETQYF. As DNA, the CDR3 is TGTGCCAGCAGCGCGGGACAGGGGGCGCGTGAGACCCAGTACTTC.